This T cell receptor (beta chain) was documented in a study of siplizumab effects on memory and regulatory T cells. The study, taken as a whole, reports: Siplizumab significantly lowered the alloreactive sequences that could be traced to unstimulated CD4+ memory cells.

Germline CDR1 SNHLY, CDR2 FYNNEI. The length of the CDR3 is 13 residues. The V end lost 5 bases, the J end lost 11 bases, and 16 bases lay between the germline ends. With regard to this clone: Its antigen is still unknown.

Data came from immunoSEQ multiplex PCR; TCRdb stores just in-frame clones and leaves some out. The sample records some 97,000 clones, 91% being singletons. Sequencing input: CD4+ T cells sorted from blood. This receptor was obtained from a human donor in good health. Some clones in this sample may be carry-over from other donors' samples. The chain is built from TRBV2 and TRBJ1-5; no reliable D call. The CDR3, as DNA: TGTGCCAGCAGTTCCGGGCCCGTGATGGCCCAGCATTTT. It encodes CASSSGPVMAQHF.